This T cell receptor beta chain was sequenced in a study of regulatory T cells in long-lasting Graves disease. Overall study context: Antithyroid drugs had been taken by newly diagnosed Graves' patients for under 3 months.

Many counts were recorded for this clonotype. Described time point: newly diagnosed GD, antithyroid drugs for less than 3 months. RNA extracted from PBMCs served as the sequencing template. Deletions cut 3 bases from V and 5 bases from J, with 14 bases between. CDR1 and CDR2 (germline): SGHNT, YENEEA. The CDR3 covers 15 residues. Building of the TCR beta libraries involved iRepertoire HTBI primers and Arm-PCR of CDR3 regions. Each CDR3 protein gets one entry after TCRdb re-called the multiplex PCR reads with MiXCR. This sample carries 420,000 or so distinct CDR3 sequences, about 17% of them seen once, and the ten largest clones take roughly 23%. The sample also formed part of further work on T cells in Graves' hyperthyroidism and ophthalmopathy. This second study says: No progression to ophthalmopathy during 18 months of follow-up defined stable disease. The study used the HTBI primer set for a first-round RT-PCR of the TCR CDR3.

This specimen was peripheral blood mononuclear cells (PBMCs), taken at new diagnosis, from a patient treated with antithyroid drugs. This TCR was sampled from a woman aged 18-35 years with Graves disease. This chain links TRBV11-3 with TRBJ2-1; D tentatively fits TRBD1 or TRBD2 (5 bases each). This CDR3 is CASSLEEGQHNEQFF. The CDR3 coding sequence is TGTGCCAGCAGCTTGGAAGAGGGGCAGCACAATGAGCAGTTCTTC.